Below, one T cell receptor beta chain is given with its context. Its specificity is not known. This entry comes from a study of blood T cells in healthy people across ages. Study-wide results and limits: With naive T cell percentage, TCR beta diversity showed a strong correlation.

The sample, 7.5 to 10 milliliters of peripheral blood, was drawn from each donor. Extractions gave at least 5 micrograms of total RNA per sample. The germline V gene encodes CDR1 ENHRY and CDR2 SYGVKD. The V and J ends lost 1 base and 5 bases respectively, with 5 bases between them. This CDR3 region has 12 residues. A sample-barcoded 5' primer and a J-beta primer mix were used in a second PCR of roughly 7 to 12 cycles. Researchers report that a template-switch adaptor with 12 random nucleotides tagged each cDNA molecule. MiXCR, run by TCRdb on the 5' RACE reads, gives a single entry per CDR3 protein. Of 1.5 million to 2 million distinct CDR3 sequences listed, about 39% were seen once; the top ten hold 23%.

This chain uses TRBV10-3 with TRBJ2-5; D not resolved. The clonotype comes from a human donor in good health. The specimen sequenced was blood. This CDR3 is CAISEWQETQYF. CDR3 coding DNA: TGTGCCATCAGTGAGTGGCAGGAGACCCAGTACTTC.